The source of this T cell receptor (beta chain) is a study of blood T cell repertoires in COVID-19 (dated by TCRdb to between 2020 and 2021). Notes on the research overall: Collaborator samples came from the United States, Italy and Spain and covered acute and convalescent phases of COVID-19. The prospective study material was composed of cDNA or gDNA derived from T cells, B-cell-depleted T cells, or PBMCs. The samples were drawn from two sources: the first 160 participants of the ongoing ImmuneRACE study, and over 950 subjects contributed by 6 global collaborators. A de-identified subject ID, COVID-19 status, age in years and sex were almost always included in the sample metadata. Where HLA class I and class II types were available, the types were taken from metadata supplied by the sample provider, not from assay-based typing. The repertoires were released in a freely available public database intended as a resource for research on the immune response to SARS-CoV-2. Subjects who had been exposed to COVID-19, were actively infected with it, or had recovered from it provided the deeply sampled blood TCRbeta repertoires that made up the dataset.

TCRbeta CDR3 regions were amplified from genomic DNA using the immunoSEQ Assay, a bias-controlled multiplex PCR. The original pipeline was this. Within the assay, amplification of reference gene primers was used to estimate how many nucleated cells each sample contained. To quantify the absolute abundance of each unique TCRbeta CDR3 rearrangement, sequence reads were collapsed and filtered. For each sample, productive Simpson clonality was calculated as the square root of Simpson's diversity index across productive rearrangements. The clones in this table, taken by TCRdb from immuneACCESS, are in-frame only. Not every clone is retained; where verified, under half of the shortfall comes from an unresolved V gene, and the cause of the rest is unknown. V, J and clone size are those of that table, while D and trimming were read from the DNA. A total of under 200,000 clones appear in this sample, about 80% of them only once. 8% to 13% of the sample is in the top ten clones.

Participants in the prospective study were enrolled through a virtual design, were aged roughly 18 to 100 years, and lived in about two dozen United States geographic areas. In the prospective study, participants were assigned to cohorts based on the clinical history participants reported in a screening survey and a study questionnaire. Recovered participants in ImmuneRACE Cohort 3 were defined by two consecutive negative NP/OP PCR tests, clearance by a healthcare professional, or resolution of symptoms. In the prospective study, whole blood, serum and a nasopharyngeal or oropharyngeal swab were collected from each participant by mobile phlebotomists. Additional blood draws and questionnaires over an approximately two-month period could optionally be provided by prospective study participants. Before DNA extraction, blood samples from the prospective study were shipped at room temperature or frozen.

Summary of the overall study and its limitations: The amount of clinical and demographic metadata varied by source and participant and was provided uncurated.

Concerning this clone itself: Its cognate antigen has yet to be identified. No much larger clonotype is one base removed from it; base qualities were not supplied.

V is pruned by 3 bases and J by 2 bases, leaving 15 bases of the junction without a gene match. Looking up the germline V gene (reference sequence) yields CDR1 SGHNT and CDR2 YYREEE. Inclusive of the bounding cysteine and phenylalanine, the CDR3 is 18 residues long. Only the CDR3 region is kept as DNA, spanning 54 bases read in frame from base 1. The clonotype was recovered from a man between 45 and 60 years old who had recovered from COVID-19. This chain is built from TRBV5-4 and TRBJ2-3; TRBD2 agrees with 7 junctional bases. Material for sequencing was PBMCs or T cells enriched from blood (not recorded which). The CDR3 sequence is CASSSGGWVDVTTDTQYF. The DNA reads as follows: TGTGCCAGCAGCTCCGGGGGGTGGGTTGATGTCACCACAGATACGCAGTATTTT.